This TCR beta chain was recorded in a study of blood T cell repertoires in COVID-19. Background on the study: In each case, the material was cDNA or gDNA derived from T cells, B-cell-depleted T cells, or PBMCs.

This CDR3 has 12 residues. Deletions cut 4 bases from V and 6 bases from J, with 9 bases between. Per germline, CDR1 SGHDT and CDR2 YYEEEE. In the authors' methods: Estimation of nucleated cell counts relied on the amplification of reference gene primers. The table came from immunoSEQ multiplex PCR; TCRdb's copy has only in-frame clones and leaves some out. For V, J and clone size, that table is used; D and trimming come from the DNA. In the table there are about 250,000 clones, over 70% of which are singletons. J is TRBJ2-3 and V is TRBV5-6; D is unresolved. The sequencing sample was made of peripheral blood. The receptor's source is a woman of 80 years or more with acute or convalescent COVID-19. The CDR3 DNA is TGTGCCAGCAGCCCCGCCCGGGATACGCAGTATTTT. This translates into CASSPARDTQYF.